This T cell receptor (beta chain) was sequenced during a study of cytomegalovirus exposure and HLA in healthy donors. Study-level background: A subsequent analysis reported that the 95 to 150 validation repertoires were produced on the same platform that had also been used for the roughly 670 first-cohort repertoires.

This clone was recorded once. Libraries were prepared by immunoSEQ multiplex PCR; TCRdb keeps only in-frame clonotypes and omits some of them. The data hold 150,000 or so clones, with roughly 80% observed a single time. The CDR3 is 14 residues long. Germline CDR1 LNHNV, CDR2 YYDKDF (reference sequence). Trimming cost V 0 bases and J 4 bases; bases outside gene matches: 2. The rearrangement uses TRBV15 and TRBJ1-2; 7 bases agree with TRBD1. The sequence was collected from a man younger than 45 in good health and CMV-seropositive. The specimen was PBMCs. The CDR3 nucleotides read TGTGCCACCAGCAGAGATGGGGACAGCTATGGCTACACCTTC. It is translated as CATSRDGDSYGYTF.